This is a list of T cell receptor beta chains from one sample in a study of shared clonotypes between healthy human individuals. Sequencing used immunoSEQ multiplex PCR; TCRdb keeps in-frame clones, though not all of them. The sample consists of some 2.1 million clones, about 95% of them appearing once. Sequenced sample: naive CD8+ T cells sorted from blood. The receptors originated from a man in his late teens or twenties in good health. The CDR3 runs from the conserved cysteine through the conserved F or W. D genes are given only for firm matches.

d_call: TRBD1; j_call: TRBJ1-3; v_call: TRBV10-3; cdr3_aa: CAISATGALELSSGNTIYF
d_call: .; j_call: TRBJ2-7; v_call: TRBV5-5; cdr3_aa: CASSIGRIPSSYEQYF
d_call: .; j_call: TRBJ2-2; v_call: TRBV11-2; cdr3_aa: CASNDWGGELFF
d_call: TRBD1; j_call: TRBJ1-2; v_call: TRBV5-6; cdr3_aa: CASSEGTGGGYTF
d_call: .; j_call: TRBJ2-5; v_call: TRBV10-3; cdr3_aa: CAIGGDLTQYF
d_call: TRBD1; j_call: TRBJ1-2; v_call: TRBV5-1; cdr3_aa: CASSLEDRKYGYTF
d_call: TRBD1; j_call: TRBJ1-1; v_call: TRBV7-6; cdr3_aa: CASSSGQGHTEAFF
d_call: TRBD2; j_call: TRBJ2-5; v_call: TRBV4-3; cdr3_aa: CASSPRTSGLQETQYF
d_call: TRBD1; j_call: TRBJ1-2; v_call: TRBV27; cdr3_aa: CASSLTGGNYGYTF
d_call: .; j_call: TRBJ2-3; v_call: TRBV2; cdr3_aa: CASREEDFTDTQYF
d_call: .; j_call: TRBJ1-4; v_call: TRBV19; cdr3_aa: CASSQDSEEKLFF